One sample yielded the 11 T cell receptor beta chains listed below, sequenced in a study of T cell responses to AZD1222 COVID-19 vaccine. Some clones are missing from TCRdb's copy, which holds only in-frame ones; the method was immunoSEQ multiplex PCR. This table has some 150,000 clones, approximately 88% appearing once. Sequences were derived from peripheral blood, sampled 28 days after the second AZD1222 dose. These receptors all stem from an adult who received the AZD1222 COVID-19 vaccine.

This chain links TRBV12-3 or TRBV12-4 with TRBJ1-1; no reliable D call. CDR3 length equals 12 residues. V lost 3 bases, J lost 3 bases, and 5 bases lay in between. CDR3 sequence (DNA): TGTGCCAGCAGTTTCCGGTACACTGAAGCTTTCTTT. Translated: CASSFRYTEAFF.

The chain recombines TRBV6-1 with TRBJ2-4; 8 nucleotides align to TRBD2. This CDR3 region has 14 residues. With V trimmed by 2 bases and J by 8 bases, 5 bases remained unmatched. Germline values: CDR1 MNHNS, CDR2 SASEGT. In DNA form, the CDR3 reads TGTGCCAGCAGTGAAAAGGAGCGGGGGTACATTCAGTACTTC. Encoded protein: CASSEKERGYIQYF.

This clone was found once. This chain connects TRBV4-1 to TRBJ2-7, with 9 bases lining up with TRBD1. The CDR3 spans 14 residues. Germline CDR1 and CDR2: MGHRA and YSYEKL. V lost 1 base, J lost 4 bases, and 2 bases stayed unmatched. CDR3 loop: CASSQATGGYEQYF. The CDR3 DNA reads TGCGCCAGCAGCCAAGCGACAGGGGGTTACGAGCAGTACTTC.

The chain's CDR3 is CASSPLPQGYGNQPQHF. DNA for the CDR3: TGTGCCAGCAGCCCACTCCCCCAGGGATATGGCAATCAGCCCCAGCATTTT. This sequence joins TRBV28 and TRBJ1-5; TRBD1 is a possible D gene (5 bases). The CDR3 length is 17 residues. Germline V gives CDR1 MDHEN, CDR2 SYDVKM. V dropped 6 bases and J dropped 2 bases, with 20 bases sitting between them. Looking up the rest from reference TRBV28 and TRBJ1-5 gives the full variable domain: DVKVTQSSRYLVKRTGEKVFLECVQDMDHENMFWYRQDPGLGLRLIYFSYDVKMKEKGDIPEGYSVSREKKERFSLILESASTNQTSMYLCASSPLPQGYGNQPQHFGDGTRLSIL.

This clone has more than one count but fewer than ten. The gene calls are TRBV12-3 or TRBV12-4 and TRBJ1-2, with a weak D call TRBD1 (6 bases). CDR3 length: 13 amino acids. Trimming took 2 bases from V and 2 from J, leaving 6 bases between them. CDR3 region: CASSLQGNYGYTF. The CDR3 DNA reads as TGTGCCAGCAGTTTACAGGGGAACTATGGCTACACCTTC.

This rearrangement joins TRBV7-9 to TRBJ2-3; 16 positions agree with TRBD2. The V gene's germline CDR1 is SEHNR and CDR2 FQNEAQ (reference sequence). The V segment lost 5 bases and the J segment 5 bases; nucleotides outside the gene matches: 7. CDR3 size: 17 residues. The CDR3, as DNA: TGTGCCAGCAGCCAGGGACTAGCGGGGGGGCCCGGAGATACGCAGTATTTT. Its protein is CASSQGLAGGPGDTQYF. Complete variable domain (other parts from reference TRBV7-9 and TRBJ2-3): DTGVSQNPRHKITKRGQNVTFRCDPISEHNRLYWYRQTLGQGPEFLTYFQNEAQLEKSRLLSDRFSAERPKGSFSTLEIQRTEQGDSAMYLCASSQGLAGGPGDTQYFGPGTRLTVL.

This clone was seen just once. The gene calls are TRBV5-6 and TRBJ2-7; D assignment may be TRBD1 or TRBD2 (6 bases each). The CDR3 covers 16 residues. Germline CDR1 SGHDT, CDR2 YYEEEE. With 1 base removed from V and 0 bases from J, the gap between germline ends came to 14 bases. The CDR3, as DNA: TGTGCCAGCAGCTTGAGGGGGACTGGGAGCTCCTACGAGCAGTACTTC. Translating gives CASSLRGTGSSYEQYF.

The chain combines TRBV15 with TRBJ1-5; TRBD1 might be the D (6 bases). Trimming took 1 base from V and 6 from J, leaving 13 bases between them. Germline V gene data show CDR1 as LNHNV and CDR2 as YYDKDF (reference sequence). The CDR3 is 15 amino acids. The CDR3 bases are TGTGCCACCAGCAGAGGAGGGGGATTGGGTCAGCCCCAGCATTTT. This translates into CATSRGGGLGQPQHF.

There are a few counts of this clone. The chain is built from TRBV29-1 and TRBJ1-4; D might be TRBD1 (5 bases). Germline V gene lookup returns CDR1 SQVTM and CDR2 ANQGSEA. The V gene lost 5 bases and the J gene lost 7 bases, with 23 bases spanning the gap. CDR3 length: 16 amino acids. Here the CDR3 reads CSVYGGSQDESEKLFF. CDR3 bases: TGCAGCGTTTACGGGGGGTCCCAGGACGAGAGTGAAAAACTGTTTTTT.

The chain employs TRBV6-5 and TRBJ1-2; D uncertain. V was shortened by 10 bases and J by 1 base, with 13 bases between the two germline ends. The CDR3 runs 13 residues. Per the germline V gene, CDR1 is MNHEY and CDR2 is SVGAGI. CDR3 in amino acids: CATYTGDNYGYTF. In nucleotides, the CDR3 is TGTGCCACCTACACCGGGGATAACTATGGCTACACCTTC.

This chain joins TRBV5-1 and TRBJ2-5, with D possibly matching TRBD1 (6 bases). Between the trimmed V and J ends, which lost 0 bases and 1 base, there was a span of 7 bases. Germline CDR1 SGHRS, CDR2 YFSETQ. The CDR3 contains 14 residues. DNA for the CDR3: TGCGCCAGCAGCTTGGGGGACACCCAAGAGACCCAGTACTTC. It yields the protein CASSLGDTQETQYF.